One and the same sample provided the 15 T cell receptor beta chains below, sequenced in a study of siplizumab effects on memory and regulatory T cells. Sequencing was performed with immunoSEQ multiplex PCR; in TCRdb, only in-frame clones are kept and a portion is missing. The sample lists approximately 120,000 clones; around 92% were seen once. The sequencing input was Tregs sorted from blood. The receptors come from a human donor in good health.

The genes are TRBV27 and TRBJ2-7; D uncertain. CDR3 length: 14 residues. Germline loops: CDR1 MNHEY, CDR2 SMNVEV (reference sequence). V dropped 6 bases and J dropped 0 bases, with 12 bases sitting between them. The CDR3 DNA is TGTGCCAGCAGGACGGGTGACCACTCCTACGAGCAGTACTTC. It yields the protein CASRTGDHSYEQYF.

This clone was observed a single time. The CDR3 here is CASSMRSGGMSNQPQHF. The CDR3 nucleotides are TGTGCCAGTAGTATGCGCAGCGGGGGGATGAGCAATCAGCCCCAGCATTTT. The rearrangement joins TRBV19 to TRBJ1-5; possible D gene TRBD1, 5 bases. Germline CDR1 reads LNHDA; CDR2 reads SQIVND (reference sequence). V lost 3 bases and J lost 1, with 16 bases in between. The CDR3 spans 17 residues.

The gene calls are TRBV5-5 and TRBJ1-2, with D possibly TRBD1 on 5 matching bases. Trimming left V 4 bases short and J 8 bases short, with 24 bases between. Germline CDR1 and CDR2: SGHKS and YYEKEE (reference sequence). This CDR3 spans 16 amino acids. The CDR3: CASSAGLGIGSGGYTF. The CDR3 DNA reads as TGTGCCAGCAGCGCGGGACTTGGGATTGGGTCGGGCGGCTACACCTTC. The full variable domain, rest sourced from reference TRBV5-5 and TRBJ1-2, is DAGVTQSPTHLIKTRGQQVTLRCSPISGHKSVSWYQQVLGQGPQFIFQYYEKEERGRGNFPDRFSARQFPNYSSELNVNALLLGDSALYLCASSAGLGIGSGGYTFGSGTRLTVV.

V and J are TRBV2 and TRBJ1-3, with D unclear. V lost 3 bases to trimming and J lost 8 bases, with 8 bases between them. The germline V gene has CDR1 SNHLY and CDR2 FYNNEI. The CDR3 consists of 12 residues. The CDR3 nucleotides read TGTGCCAGCAGTGAGGAAGGTGACACCATATATTTT. Translated, it gives CASSEEGDTIYF.

This clone has a single count. The chain's CDR3 is CALGSYENFQYF. CDR3 in DNA: TGTGCCCTTGGTTCATACGAGAACTTTCAGTACTTC. The chain recombines TRBV6-6 with TRBJ2-4; D is undetermined. V was trimmed by 11 bases and J by 11 bases, leaving 19 bases between them. Germline V CDR1 and CDR2: MNHNY, SVGAGI (reference sequence). The CDR3 length is 12 residues.

The chain carries TRBV15 and TRBJ2-6, with a possible D match to TRBD2 (6 bases). CDR3 size: 17 residues. Germline CDR1 is LNHNV and CDR2 is YYDKDF (reference sequence). V was shortened by 0 bases and J by 2 bases, with 11 bases between the two germline ends. The CDR3 sequence: CATSRDLPGAGANVLTF. DNA of the CDR3: TGTGCCACCAGCAGAGATCTCCCGGGGGCTGGGGCCAACGTCCTGACTTTC.

This chain uses TRBV7-3 with TRBJ2-7; possible D gene TRBD2, 7 bases. The germline V and J ends were trimmed by 5 bases and 6 bases, with 20 bases remaining between them. CDR3 length: 15 residues. The germline V gene encodes CDR1 SGHTA and CDR2 FQGTGA. The CDR3, as DNA: TGTGCCAGCAGCCCCTATGGGGGGGCGAGGCGCGAGCAGTACTTC. Encoded protein: CASSPYGGARREQYF.

V usage is TRBV6-1 and J usage is TRBJ1-2; 10 positions match TRBD1. This CDR3 has 14 amino acids. Germline CDR1 is MNHNS and CDR2 is SASEGT. With 1 base clipped from V and 5 bases from J, the junction kept 1 base outside the gene matches. The DNA of the CDR3 is TGTGCCAGCAGTGAAGGGACAGGGGGTTATGGCTACACCTTC. Its translation is CASSEGTGGYGYTF.

The CDR3 is CASSLELDRANYGYTF. The DNA for the CDR3 is TGTGCCAGCAGCCTGGAACTAGACAGGGCCAACTATGGCTACACCTTC. This chain joins TRBV4-2 and TRBJ1-2; the match to TRBD1 covers 7 bases. Per germline, CDR1 LGHNA and CDR2 YNFKEQ. The CDR3 runs 16 residues. V shed 4 bases and J 2 bases; nucleotides not matched to a gene: 10.

The rearrangement uses TRBV18 and TRBJ2-5; D remains ambiguous. This CDR3 comprises 14 residues. V dropped 3 bases and J dropped 2 bases, with 10 bases sitting between them. Germline values: CDR1 KGHSH, CDR2 LQKENI. The CDR3 is CASSPWGRQETQYF. CDR3 nucleotide sequence: TGTGCCAGCTCACCCTGGGGTCGGCAAGAGACCCAGTACTTC.

The V call is TRBV5-1, the J call TRBJ2-7, with TRBD1 matching 11 bases. The CDR3 extends over 14 amino acids. V lost 4 bases, J lost 7 bases, and 7 bases stayed unmatched. The germline gives CDR1 SGHRS, CDR2 YFSETQ. The CDR3 reads CASSGGGQGGEQYF. The CDR3, as DNA: TGCGCCAGCAGCGGCGGGGGACAGGGGGGGGAGCAGTACTTC. The variable domain in full, with the rest retrieved from reference TRBV5-1 and TRBJ2-7, is KAGVTQTPRYLIKTRGQQVTLSCSPISGHRSVSWYQQTPGQGLQFLFEYFSETQRNKGNFPGRFSGRQFSNSRSEMNVSTLELGDSALYLCASSGGGQGGEQYFGPGTRLTVT.

This clone came up once. This chain joins TRBV5-1 and TRBJ2-2; D is possibly TRBD1 (5 bases). The V end lost 7 bases, the J end lost 7 bases, and 14 bases lay between the germline ends. This CDR3 contains 13 residues. The germline gives CDR1 SGHRS, CDR2 YFSETQ. CDR3 sequence: CASWGRVGGELFF. The DNA of the CDR3 is TGCGCCAGCTGGGGCAGGGTCGGCGGGGAGCTGTTTTTT. The entire variable domain, with the rest obtained from reference TRBV5-1 and TRBJ2-2, is as follows: KAGVTQTPRYLIKTRGQQVTLSCSPISGHRSVSWYQQTPGQGLQFLFEYFSETQRNKGNFPGRFSGRQFSNSRSEMNVSTLELGDSALYLCASWGRVGGELFFGEGSRLTVL.

V is TRBV5-1 and J is TRBJ2-3; D call uncertain. The germline V and J ends were trimmed by 1 base and 1 base, with 10 bases remaining between them. The length of the CDR3 is 15 residues. Germline V gene data show CDR1 as SGHRS and CDR2 as YFSETQ. Here the CDR3 reads CASSLIFPGTDTQYF. CDR3 nucleotides: TGCGCCAGCAGCTTGATTTTTCCTGGCACAGATACGCAGTATTTT.

The chain has TRBV21-1 and TRBJ1-3; the table's D call TRBD1 went unverified against the DNA. TRBV21-1 is a pseudogene. The CDR3 consists of 18 residues. Here the CDR3 DNA reads TGTGCCAGCAGCAGCCGGGACAGGAAACCACACTCTGGAAACACCATATATTTT. As protein: CASSSRDRKPHSGNTIYF.

The V call is TRBV5-1, the J call TRBJ1-1, with TRBD1 as a possible D gene (6 bases). V was cut by 0 bases and J by 0 bases, with 9 bases left in between. Germline CDR1 is SGHRS and CDR2 is YFSETQ. The length of the CDR3 is 15 residues. This chain's CDR3 is CASSLVQGMNTEAFF. The CDR3 coding sequence is TGCGCCAGCAGCTTGGTTCAGGGGATGAACACTGAAGCTTTCTTT. The full variable domain, rest sourced from reference TRBV5-1 and TRBJ1-1, is KAGVTQTPRYLIKTRGQQVTLSCSPISGHRSVSWYQQTPGQGLQFLFEYFSETQRNKGNFPGRFSGRQFSNSRSEMNVSTLELGDSALYLCASSLVQGMNTEAFFGQGTRLTVV.